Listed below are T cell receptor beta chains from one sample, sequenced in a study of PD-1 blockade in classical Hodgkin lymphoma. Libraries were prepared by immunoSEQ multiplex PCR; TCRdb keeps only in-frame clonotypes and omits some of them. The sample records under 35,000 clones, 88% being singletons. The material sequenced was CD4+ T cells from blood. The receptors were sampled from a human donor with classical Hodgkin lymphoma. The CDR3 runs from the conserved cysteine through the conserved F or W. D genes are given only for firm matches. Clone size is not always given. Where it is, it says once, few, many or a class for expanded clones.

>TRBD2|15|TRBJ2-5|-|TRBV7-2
TGTGCCAGCAGCTCGCTAGCGGGCGGGCGAGAGACCCAGTACTTC
CASSSLAGGRETQYF
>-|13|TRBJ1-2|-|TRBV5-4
TGTGCCAGCAGCTCTCCAGGACAGTATGGCTACACCTTC
CASSSPGQYGYTF
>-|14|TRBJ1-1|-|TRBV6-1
TGTGCCACAGCCCGGCCGTGGGGGGGTCTAGCAGCTTTCTTT
CATARPWGGLAAFF
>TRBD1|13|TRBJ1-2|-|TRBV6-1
TGTGCCAGCTCCCAGGACAGGGTTGAAGGCTACACCTTC
CASSQDRVEGYTF
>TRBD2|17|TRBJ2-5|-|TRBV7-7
TGTGCTAGCAGCGATCTAGCGGGAGGGCCCTCGAGCGAGACCCAGTACTTC
CASSDLAGGPSSETQYF
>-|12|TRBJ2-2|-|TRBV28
TGTGCCAGCAGCGTTGGGACCGGGGAGCTGTTTTTT
CASSVGTGELFF
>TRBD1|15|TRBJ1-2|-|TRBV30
TGTGCCCACCGACCCGGGACAGGGATCAACTATGGCTACACCTTC
CAHRPGTGINYGYTF
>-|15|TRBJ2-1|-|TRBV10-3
TGTGCCATCAGTGAGTCGGGGGAAGCCTACAATGAGCAGTTCTTC
CAISESGEAYNEQFF
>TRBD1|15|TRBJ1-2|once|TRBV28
TGTGCCAGCTCGCGAGGGGGCCCCAAGATCTATGGCTACACCTTC
CASSRGGPKIYGYTF
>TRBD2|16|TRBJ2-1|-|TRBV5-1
TGCGCCAGCAGCCCGGACGCGGGAGGGACCTACAATGAGCAGTTCTTC
CASSPDAGGTYNEQFF
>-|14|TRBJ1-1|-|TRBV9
TGTGCCAGCAGCGCCCGGGGCGGGAACACTGAAGCTTTCTTT
CASSARGGNTEAFF
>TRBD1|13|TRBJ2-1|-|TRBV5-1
TGCGCCAGCAGCTTGGAGCCAGGGGGTGAGCAGTTCTTC
CASSLEPGGEQFF
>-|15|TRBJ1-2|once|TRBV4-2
TGTGCCAGCAGCCAAGCGCTAACTGCTAACTATGGCTACACCTTC
CASSQALTANYGYTF